The present entry profiles one T cell receptor (beta chain) with its context. Authors of the study amplified TCR beta CDR3 regions from RNA transcripts. The HTBI primer set served for first-round RT-PCR of the TCR CDR3. TCRdb independently ran MiXCR on the multiplex PCR reads; one entry per CDR3 protein. The data show around 420,000 distinct CDR3 sequences, roughly 15% seen once. The CDR3 is made up of 11 amino acids. Looked up from germline, CDR1 is SNHLY and CDR2 is FYNNEI. With 6 bases removed from V and 7 bases from J, the gap between germline ends came to 7 bases. Hyperthyroidism of Graves' type that showed no ophthalmopathy progression within 18 months was stable. Using around 10 ml of fresh peripheral blood, PBMCs were prepared. This specimen comes from a study of T cells in Graves' hyperthyroidism and ophthalmopathy.

Specimen: blood. This TCR came from a woman aged 18-30 years with Graves' hyperthyroidism. This sequence joins TRBV2 and TRBJ2-1; D is uncertain. DNA of the CDR3: TGTGCCAGCAGGGGGTGGAATGAGCAGTTCTTC. Residues: CASRGWNEQFF.